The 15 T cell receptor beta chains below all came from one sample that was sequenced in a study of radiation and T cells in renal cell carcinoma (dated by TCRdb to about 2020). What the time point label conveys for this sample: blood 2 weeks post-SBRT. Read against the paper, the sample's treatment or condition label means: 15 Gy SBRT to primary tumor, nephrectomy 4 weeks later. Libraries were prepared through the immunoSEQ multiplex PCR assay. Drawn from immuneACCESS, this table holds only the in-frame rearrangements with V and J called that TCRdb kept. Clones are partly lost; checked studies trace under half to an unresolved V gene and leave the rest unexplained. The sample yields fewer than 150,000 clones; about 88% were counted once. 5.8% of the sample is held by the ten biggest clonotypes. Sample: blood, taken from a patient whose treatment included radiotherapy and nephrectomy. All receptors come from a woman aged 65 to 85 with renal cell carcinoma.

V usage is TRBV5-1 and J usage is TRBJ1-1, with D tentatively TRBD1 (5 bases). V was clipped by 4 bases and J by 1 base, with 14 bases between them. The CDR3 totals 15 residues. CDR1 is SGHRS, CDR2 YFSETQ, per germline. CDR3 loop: CASSGGSTGNTEAFF. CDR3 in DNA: TGCGCCAGCAGCGGGGGATCCACAGGGAACACTGAAGCTTTCTTT. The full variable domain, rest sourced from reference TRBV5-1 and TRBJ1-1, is KAGVTQTPRYLIKTRGQQVTLSCSPISGHRSVSWYQQTPGQGLQFLFEYFSETQRNKGNFPGRFSGRQFSNSRSEMNVSTLELGDSALYLCASSGGSTGNTEAFFGQGTRLTVV.

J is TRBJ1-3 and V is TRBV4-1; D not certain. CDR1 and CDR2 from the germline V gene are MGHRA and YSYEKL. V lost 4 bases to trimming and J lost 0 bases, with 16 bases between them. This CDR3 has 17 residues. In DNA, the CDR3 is TGCGCCAGCAGCCCAACCCCGGGCCGAAACTCTGGAAACACCATATATTTT. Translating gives CASSPTPGRNSGNTIYF.

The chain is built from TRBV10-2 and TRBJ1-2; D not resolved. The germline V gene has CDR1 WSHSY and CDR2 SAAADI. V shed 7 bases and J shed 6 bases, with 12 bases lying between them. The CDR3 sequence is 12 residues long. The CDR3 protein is CASTDLVNGYTF. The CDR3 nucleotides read TGCGCCAGCACCGACCTGGTTAATGGCTACACCTTC.

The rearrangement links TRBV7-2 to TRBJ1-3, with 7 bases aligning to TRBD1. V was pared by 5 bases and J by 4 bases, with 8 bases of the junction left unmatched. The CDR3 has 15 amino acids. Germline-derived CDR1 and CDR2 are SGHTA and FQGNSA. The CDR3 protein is CASSPGQVQGNTIYF. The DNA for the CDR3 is TGTGCCAGCAGCCCTGGACAGGTTCAGGGAAACACCATATATTTT.

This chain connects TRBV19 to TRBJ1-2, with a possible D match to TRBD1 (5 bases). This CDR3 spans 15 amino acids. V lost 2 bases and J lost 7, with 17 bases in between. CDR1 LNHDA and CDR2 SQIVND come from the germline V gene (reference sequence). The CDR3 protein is CASSIINPGRAGYTF. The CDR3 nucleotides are TGTGCCAGTAGTATAATCAATCCAGGGAGAGCTGGCTACACCTTC.

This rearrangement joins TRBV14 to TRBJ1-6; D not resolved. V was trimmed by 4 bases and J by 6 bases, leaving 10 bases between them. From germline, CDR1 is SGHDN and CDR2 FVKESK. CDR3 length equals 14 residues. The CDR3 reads CASSLLAPNSPLHF. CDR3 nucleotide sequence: TGTGCCAGCAGCCTACTGGCCCCTAATTCACCCCTCCACTTT.

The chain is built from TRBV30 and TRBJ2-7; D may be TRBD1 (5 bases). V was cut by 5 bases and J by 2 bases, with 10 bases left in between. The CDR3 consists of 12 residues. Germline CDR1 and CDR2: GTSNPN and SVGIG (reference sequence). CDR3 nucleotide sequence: TGTGCCTGGGGGCTGGGGCCCTACGAGCAGTACTTC. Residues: CAWGLGPYEQYF.

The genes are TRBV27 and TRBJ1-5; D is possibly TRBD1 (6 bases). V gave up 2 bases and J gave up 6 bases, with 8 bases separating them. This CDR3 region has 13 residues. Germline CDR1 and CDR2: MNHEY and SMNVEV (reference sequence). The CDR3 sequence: CASSLNRAQPQHF. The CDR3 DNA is TGTGCCAGCAGTTTAAACAGGGCTCAGCCCCAGCATTTT.

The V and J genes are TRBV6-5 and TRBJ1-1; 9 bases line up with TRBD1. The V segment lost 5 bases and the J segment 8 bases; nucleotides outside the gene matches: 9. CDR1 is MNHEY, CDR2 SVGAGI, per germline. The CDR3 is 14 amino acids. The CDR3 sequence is CASSRPGQGREAFF. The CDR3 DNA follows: TGTGCCAGCAGTAGACCGGGACAGGGTAGAGAAGCTTTCTTT.

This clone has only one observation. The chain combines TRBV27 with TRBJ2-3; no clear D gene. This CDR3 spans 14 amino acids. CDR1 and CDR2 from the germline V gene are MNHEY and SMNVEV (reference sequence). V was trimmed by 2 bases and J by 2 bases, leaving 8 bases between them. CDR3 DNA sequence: TGTGCCAGCAGTTTAGGGATAGACACAGATACGCAGTATTTT. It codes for CASSLGIDTDTQYF.

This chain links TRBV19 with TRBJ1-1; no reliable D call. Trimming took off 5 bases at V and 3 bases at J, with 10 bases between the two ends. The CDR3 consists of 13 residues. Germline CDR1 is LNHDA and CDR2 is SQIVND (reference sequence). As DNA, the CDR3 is TGTGCCAGTAGTTCTGACGGAGACACTGAAGCTTTCTTT. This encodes CASSSDGDTEAFF.

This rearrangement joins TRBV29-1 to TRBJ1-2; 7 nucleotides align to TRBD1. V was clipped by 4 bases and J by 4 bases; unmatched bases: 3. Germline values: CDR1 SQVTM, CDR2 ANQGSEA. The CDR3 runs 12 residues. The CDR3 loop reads CSVVDRVYGYTF. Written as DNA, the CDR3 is TGCAGCGTTGTCGACAGGGTCTATGGCTACACCTTC.

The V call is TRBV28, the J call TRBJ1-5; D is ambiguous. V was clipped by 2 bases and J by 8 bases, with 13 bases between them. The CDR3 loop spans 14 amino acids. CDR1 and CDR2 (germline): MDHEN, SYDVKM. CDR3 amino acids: CASSLPVVMEPQHF. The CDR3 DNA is TGTGCCAGCAGTTTACCGGTGGTTATGGAGCCCCAGCATTTT.

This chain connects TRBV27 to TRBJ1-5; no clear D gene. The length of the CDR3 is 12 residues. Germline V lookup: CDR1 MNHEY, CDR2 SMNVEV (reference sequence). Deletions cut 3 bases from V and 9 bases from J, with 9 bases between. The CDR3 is CASSFSRGPQHF. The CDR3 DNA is TGTGCCAGCAGTTTCTCCCGAGGGCCCCAGCATTTT.

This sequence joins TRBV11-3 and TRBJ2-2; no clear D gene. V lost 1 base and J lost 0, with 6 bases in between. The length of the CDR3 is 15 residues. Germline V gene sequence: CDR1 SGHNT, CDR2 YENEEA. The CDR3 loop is CASSLGSSNTGELFF. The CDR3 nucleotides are TGTGCCAGCAGCTTAGGCAGTTCGAACACCGGGGAGCTGTTTTTT.